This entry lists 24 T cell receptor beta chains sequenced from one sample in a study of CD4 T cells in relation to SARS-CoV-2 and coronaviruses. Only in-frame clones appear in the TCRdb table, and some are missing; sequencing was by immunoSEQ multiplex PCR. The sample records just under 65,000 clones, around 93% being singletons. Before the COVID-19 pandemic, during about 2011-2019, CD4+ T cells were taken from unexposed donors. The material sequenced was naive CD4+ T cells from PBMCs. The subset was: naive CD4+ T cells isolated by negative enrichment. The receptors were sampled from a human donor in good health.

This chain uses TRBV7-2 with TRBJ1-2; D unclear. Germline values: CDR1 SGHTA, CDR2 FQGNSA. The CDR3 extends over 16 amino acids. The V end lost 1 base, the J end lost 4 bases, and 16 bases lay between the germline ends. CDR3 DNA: TGTGCCAGCAGCTTAGGCGGAGGGAGAGGAGGCTATGGCTACACCTTC. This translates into CASSLGGGRGGYGYTF. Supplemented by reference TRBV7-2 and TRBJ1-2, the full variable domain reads GAGVSQSPSNKVTEKGKDVELRCDPISGHTALYWYRQSLGQGLEFLIYFQGNSAPDKSGLPSDRFSAERTGGSVSTLTIQRTQQEDSAVYLCASSLGGGRGGYGYTFGSGTRLTVV.

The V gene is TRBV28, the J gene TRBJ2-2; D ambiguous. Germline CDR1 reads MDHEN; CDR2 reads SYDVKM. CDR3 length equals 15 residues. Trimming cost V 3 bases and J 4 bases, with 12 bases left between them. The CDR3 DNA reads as TGTGCCAGCAGTTTTGGTTTTTTTCGCACCGGGGAGCTGTTTTTT. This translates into CASSFGFFRTGELFF.

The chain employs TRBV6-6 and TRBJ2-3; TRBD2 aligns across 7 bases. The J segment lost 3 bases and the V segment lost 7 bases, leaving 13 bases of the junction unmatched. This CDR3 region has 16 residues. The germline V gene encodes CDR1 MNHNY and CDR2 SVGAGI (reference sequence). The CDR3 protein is CASNPTGGSGTDTQYF. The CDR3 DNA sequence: TGTGCCAGCAACCCGACGGGCGGGAGTGGTACAGATACGCAGTATTTT.

CDR3 residues: CASILDGNNEQFF. The CDR3 DNA sequence: TGTGCCAGCATCCTAGATGGTAACAATGAGCAGTTCTTC. The V gene is TRBV2, the J gene TRBJ2-1; D is undetermined. Trimming stripped 7 bases from V and 5 bases from J, with 12 bases between. This CDR3 has 13 amino acids. Germline assignment: CDR1 SNHLY and CDR2 FYNNEI.

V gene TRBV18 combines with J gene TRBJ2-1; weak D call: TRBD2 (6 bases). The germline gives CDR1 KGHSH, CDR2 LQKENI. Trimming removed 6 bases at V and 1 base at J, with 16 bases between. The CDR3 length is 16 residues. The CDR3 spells CASSPPGVVSYNEQFF. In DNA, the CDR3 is TGTGCCAGCTCCCCCCCGGGGGTTGTGTCCTACAATGAGCAGTTCTTC.

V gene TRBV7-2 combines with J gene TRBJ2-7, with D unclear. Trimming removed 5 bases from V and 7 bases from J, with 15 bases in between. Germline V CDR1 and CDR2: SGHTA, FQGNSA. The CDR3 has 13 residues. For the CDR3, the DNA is TGTGCCAGCAGCCTGTTTGAGAACCTAGAGCAGTACTTC. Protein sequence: CASSLFENLEQYF.

This CDR3 is CASSLAGNQPQHF. CDR3 DNA: TGTGCCAGCAGTTTGGCCGGGAATCAGCCCCAGCATTTT. This chain links TRBV28 with TRBJ1-5; D remains ambiguous. The CDR3 covers 13 residues. Germline-derived CDR1 and CDR2 are MDHEN and SYDVKM. The V end was cut by 3 bases, the J end by 4 bases, with 7 bases between. Together with reference TRBV28 and TRBJ1-5, the CDR3 gives the full variable domain: DVKVTQSSRYLVKRTGEKVFLECVQDMDHENMFWYRQDPGLGLRLIYFSYDVKMKEKGDIPEGYSVSREKKERFSLILESASTNQTSMYLCASSLAGNQPQHFGDGTRLSIL.

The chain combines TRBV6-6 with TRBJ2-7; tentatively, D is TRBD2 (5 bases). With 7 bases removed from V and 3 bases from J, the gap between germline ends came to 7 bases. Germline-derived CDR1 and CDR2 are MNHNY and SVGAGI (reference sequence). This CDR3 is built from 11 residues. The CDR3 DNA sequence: TGTGCCAGCAAGGGAGACTACGAGCAGTACTTC. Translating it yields CASKGDYEQYF.

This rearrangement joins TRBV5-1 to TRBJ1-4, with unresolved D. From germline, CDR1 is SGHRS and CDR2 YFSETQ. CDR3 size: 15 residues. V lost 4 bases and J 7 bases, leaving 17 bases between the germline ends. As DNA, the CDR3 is TGCGCCAGCAGCCCCCAGGCAGGAAGAGGTGAAAAACTGTTTTTT. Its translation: CASSPQAGRGEKLFF. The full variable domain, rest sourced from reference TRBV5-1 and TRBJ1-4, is KAGVTQTPRYLIKTRGQQVTLSCSPISGHRSVSWYQQTPGQGLQFLFEYFSETQRNKGNFPGRFSGRQFSNSRSEMNVSTLELGDSALYLCASSPQAGRGEKLFFGSGTQLSVL.

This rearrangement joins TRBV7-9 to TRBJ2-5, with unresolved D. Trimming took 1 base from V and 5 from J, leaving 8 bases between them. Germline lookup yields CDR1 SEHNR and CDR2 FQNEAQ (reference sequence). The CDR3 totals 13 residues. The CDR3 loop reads CASSLGSTETQYF. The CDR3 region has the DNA TGTGCCAGCAGCTTAGGAAGTACTGAGACCCAGTACTTC. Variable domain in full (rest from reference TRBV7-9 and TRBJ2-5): DTGVSQNPRHKITKRGQNVTFRCDPISEHNRLYWYRQTLGQGPEFLTYFQNEAQLEKSRLLSDRFSAERPKGSFSTLEIQRTEQGDSAMYLCASSLGSTETQYFGPGTRLLVL.

The chain's CDR3 is CASSLSLSGWGTDTQYF. In nucleotides, the CDR3 is TGCGCCAGCAGCTTGTCTCTCAGCGGGTGGGGCACAGATACGCAGTATTTT. The rearrangement joins TRBV5-1 to TRBJ2-3; tentatively, D is TRBD2 (6 bases). The CDR3 spans 17 residues. V lost 1 base and J lost 1, with 16 bases in between. Germline V gene data show CDR1 as SGHRS and CDR2 as YFSETQ.

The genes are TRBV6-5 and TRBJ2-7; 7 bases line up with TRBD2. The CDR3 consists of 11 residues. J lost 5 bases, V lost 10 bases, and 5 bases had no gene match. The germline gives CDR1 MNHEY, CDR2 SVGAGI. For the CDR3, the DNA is TGTGCCACCCTCCGGGGGGACGAGCAGTACTTC. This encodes CATLRGDEQYF.

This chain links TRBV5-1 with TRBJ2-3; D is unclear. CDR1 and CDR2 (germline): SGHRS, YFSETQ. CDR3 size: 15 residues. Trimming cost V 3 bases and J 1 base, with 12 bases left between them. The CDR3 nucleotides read TGCGCCAGCAGCTGGCCGTCGTCGGGCACAGATACGCAGTATTTT. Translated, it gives CASSWPSSGTDTQYF.

CDR3 amino acids: CASSYKTGVETQYF. CDR3 in DNA: TGTGCCAGCAGTTACAAGACCGGGGTAGAGACCCAGTACTTC. The chain has TRBV6-2 or TRBV6-3 and TRBJ2-5; a possible D gene is TRBD2 (5 bases). Trimming stripped 2 bases from V and 4 bases from J, with 11 bases between. The CDR3 has 14 amino acids. Germline loops: CDR1 MNHEY, CDR2 SVGEGT.

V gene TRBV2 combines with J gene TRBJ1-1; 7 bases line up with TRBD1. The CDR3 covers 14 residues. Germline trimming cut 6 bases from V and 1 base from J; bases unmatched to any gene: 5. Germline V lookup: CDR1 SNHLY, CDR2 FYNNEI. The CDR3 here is CASSRQGTNTEAFF. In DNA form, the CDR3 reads TGTGCCAGCAGCAGACAGGGCACGAACACTGAAGCTTTCTTT.

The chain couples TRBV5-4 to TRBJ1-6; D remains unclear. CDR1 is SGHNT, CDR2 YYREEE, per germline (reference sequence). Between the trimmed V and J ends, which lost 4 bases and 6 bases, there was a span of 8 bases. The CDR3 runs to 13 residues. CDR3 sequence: CASSRQSNSPLHF. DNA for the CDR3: TGTGCCAGCAGCAGACAATCTAATTCACCCCTCCACTTT.

The CDR3, as DNA: TGTGCCTGGAGCGTCGACAGGGGTTTTGGCTACACCTTC. It codes for CAWSVDRGFGYTF. The V call is TRBV30, the J call TRBJ1-2, with 8 nucleotides matching TRBD1. Unmatched junction bases numbered 7, after V lost 3 bases and J lost 7 bases. There are 13 residues in the CDR3. Germline V gives CDR1 GTSNPN, CDR2 SVGIG (reference sequence).

The CDR3 nucleotides read TGCGCCAGCAGTCGGACGGGAACATTCTACACAGATACGCAGTATTTT. Amino acid sequence: CASSRTGTFYTDTQYF. V gene TRBV5-1 combines with J gene TRBJ2-3, with D maybe TRBD2 (5 bases). The CDR3 spans 16 residues. Trimming took 5 bases from V and 2 from J, leaving 18 bases between them. CDR1 is SGHRS and CDR2 is YFSETQ in the germline V gene.

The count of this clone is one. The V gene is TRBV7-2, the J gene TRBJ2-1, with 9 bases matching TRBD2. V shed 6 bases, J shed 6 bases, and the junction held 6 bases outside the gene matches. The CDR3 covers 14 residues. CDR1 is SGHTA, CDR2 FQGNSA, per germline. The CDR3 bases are TGTGCCAGCAGACTTATGACTAGCGGCAATGAGCAGTTCTTC. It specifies CASRLMTSGNEQFF.

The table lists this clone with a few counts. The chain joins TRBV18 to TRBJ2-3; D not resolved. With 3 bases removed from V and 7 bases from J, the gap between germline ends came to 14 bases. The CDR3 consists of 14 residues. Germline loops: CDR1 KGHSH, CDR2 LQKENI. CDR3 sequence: CASSPDLASNTQYF. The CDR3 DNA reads TGTGCCAGCTCACCCGACTTGGCCTCGAATACGCAGTATTTT.

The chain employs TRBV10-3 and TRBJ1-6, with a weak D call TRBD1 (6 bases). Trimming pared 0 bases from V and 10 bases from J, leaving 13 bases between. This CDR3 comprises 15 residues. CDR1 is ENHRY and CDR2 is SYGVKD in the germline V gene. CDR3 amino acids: CAISESGGRGSPLHF. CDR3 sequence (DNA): TGTGCCATCAGTGAGTCGGGGGGCAGGGGATCACCCCTCCACTTT.

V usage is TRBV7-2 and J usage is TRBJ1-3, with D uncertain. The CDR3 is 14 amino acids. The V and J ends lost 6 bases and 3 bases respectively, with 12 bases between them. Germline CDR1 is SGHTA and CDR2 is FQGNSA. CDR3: CASSYPRDGNTIYF. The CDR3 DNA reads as TGTGCCAGCAGTTACCCCCGGGATGGAAACACCATATATTTT.

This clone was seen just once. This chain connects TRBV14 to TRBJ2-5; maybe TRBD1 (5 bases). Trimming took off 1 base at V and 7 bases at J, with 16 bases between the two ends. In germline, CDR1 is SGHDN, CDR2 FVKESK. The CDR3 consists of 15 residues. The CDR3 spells CASSQGVWAQGTQYF. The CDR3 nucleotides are TGTGCCAGCAGCCAAGGGGTTTGGGCTCAGGGGACCCAGTACTTC.

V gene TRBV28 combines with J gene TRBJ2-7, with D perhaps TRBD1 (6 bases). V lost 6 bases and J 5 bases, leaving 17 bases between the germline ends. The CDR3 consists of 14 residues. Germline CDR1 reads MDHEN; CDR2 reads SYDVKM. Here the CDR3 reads CASRPGRGVHEQYF. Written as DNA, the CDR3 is TGTGCCAGCAGACCCGGCAGGGGCGTCCACGAGCAGTACTTC. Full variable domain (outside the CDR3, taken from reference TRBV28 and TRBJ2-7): DVKVTQSSRYLVKRTGEKVFLECVQDMDHENMFWYRQDPGLGLRLIYFSYDVKMKEKGDIPEGYSVSREKKERFSLILESASTNQTSMYLCASRPGRGVHEQYFGPGTRLTVT.